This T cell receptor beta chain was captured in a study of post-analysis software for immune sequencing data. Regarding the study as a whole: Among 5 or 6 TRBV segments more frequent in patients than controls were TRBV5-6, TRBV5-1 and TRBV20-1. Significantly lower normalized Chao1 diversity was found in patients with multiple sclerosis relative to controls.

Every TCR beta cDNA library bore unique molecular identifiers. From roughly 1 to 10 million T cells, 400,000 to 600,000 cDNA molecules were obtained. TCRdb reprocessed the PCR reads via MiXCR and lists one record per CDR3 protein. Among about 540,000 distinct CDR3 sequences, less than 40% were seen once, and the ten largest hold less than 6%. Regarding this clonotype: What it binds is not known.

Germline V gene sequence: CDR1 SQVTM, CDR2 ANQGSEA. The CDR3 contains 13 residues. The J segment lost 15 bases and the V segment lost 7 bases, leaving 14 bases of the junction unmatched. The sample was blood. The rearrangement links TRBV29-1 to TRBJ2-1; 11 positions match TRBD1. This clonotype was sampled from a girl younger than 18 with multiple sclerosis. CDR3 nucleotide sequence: TGCAGCGGTGACTCCGGGACAGGGGGAAAAATGTTCTTC. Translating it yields CSGDSGTGGKMFF.